This entry concerns a single T cell receptor beta chain. The antigen remains undetermined. Generated by immunoSEQ multiplex PCR, the TCRdb table keeps only in-frame clones and is missing some. Altogether 13,000 or so clones are present, more than 85% being singletons, with the ten largest covering approximately 22%. All trial patients relapsed after autologous stem cell transplantation. Best responses were complete response, partial response or progressive disease. This entry belongs to a study of PD-1 blockade in classical Hodgkin lymphoma. Trimming removed 4 bases from V and 2 bases from J, with 8 bases in between. The CDR3 length is 12 residues. CDR1 and CDR2 (germline): SQVTM, ANQGSEA. Study-level results: Newly diagnosed patients were reported to exhibit reduced baseline TCR diversity relative to healthy donors.

Sequenced material: peripheral blood mononuclear cells (PBMCs), taken at baseline. The chain joins TRBV29-1 to TRBJ1-2; the D is unclear. The sequence was obtained from a human donor with classical Hodgkin lymphoma. The CDR3 DNA reads TGCAGCGTTGGTGCCAGGAACTATGGCTACACCTTC. Protein: CSVGARNYGYTF.